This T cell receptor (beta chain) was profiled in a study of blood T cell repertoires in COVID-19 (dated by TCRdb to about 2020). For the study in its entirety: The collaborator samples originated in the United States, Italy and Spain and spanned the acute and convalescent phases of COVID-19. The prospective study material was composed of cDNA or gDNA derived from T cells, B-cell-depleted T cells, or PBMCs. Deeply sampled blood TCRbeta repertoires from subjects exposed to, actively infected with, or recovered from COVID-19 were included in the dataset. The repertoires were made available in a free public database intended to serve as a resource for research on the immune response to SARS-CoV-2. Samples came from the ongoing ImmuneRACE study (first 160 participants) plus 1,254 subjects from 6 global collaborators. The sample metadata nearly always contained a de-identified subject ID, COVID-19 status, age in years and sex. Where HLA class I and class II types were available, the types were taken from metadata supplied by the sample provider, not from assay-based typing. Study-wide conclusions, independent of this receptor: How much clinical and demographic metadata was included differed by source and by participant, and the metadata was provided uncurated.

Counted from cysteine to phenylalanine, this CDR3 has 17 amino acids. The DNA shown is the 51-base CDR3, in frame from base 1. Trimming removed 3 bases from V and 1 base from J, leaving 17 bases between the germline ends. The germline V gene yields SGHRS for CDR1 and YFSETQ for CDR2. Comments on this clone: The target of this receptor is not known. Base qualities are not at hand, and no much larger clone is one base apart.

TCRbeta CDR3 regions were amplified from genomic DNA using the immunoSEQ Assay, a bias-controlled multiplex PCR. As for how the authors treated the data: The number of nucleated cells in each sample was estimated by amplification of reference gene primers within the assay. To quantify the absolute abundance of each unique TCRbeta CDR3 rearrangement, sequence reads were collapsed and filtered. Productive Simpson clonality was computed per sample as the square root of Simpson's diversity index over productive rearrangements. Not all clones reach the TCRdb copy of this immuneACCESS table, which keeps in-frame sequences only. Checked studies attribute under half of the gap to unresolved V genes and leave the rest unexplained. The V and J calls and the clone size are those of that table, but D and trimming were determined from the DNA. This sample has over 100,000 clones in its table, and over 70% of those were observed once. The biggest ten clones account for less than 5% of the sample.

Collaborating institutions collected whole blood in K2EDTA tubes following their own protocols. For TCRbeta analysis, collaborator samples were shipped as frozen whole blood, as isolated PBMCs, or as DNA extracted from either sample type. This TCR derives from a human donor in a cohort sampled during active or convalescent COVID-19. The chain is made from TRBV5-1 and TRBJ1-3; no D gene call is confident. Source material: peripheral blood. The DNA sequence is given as TGCGCCAGCAGCTACCAGGCAGGCGTCGTATCTGGAAACACCATATATTTT. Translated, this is CASSYQAGVVSGNTIYF. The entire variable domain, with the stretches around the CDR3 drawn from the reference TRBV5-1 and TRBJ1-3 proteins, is KAGVTQTPRYLIKTRGQQVTLSCSPISGHRSVSWYQQTPGQGLQFLFEYFSETQRNKGNFPGRFSGRQFSNSRSEMNVSTLELGDSALYLCASSYQAGVVSGNTIYFGEGSWLTVV.